The T cell receptor gamma chain under discussion was sequenced for a study of Vδ1+ human thymocytes. Regarding the study as a whole: Unexpected Vdelta2 sequences could cause misinterpretation of bulk repertoire data. Highly polyclonal TRG and TRD repertoires with Gaussian CDR3 length distributions appeared in thymus. Thymic delta-chain repertoires held approximately 20% Vdelta2 sequences and few Vdelta3, despite high sort purity.

Alphabeta T cells were depleted, then CD3+ Vdelta1+ Vdelta2- thymocytes were FACS-sorted. On this clone itself: What it recognizes is unknown.

The template was reverse-transcribed extracted RNA. CDR3 amplicons came from multiplex PCR with pooled V-gene forward and constant-region reverse primers. TCRdb processed the multiplex PCR reads again with the CATT caller. The sample contains tens of thousands of gamma-chain clones, just over 20% of which appear only once. CDR3 size: 14 residues. Trimming at V came to 2 bases and at J to 2 bases, leaving 6 bases not matched to a gene. Germline values: CDR1 GITISATS, CDR2 ISYDGTV (reference sequence). This sequence joins TRGV9 and TRGJ1 or TRGJ2. Sequencing was done on a sample of Vdelta1+ gamma-delta thymocytes from the thymus. Regarding subset: FACS-sorted CD3+ TCRalphabeta- TCRVdelta1+ TCRVdelta2- thymocytes. This sequence was found in a girl in the first two years of life who had congenital heart surgery. The CDR3 DNA sequence: TGTGCCTTGTGGGAGGCCTTTTATTATTATAAGAAACTCTTT. Translated: CALWEAFYYYKKLF.